Below, 5 T cell receptor beta chains from the same sample are listed, as sequenced in a study of shared clonotypes between healthy human individuals. Clones were read by immunoSEQ multiplex PCR, and TCRdb kept only the in-frame ones, dropping some. Among about 2.4 million clones listed, 93% were seen once. The source material was naive CD4+ T cells from PBMCs. The subset was: CD45RA+ positively selected. These receptors were obtained from a man younger than 35 in good health. Some clones in this sample may be carry-over from other donors' samples.

The chain employs TRBV5-6 and TRBJ2-1; D remains ambiguous. Germline lookup yields CDR1 SGHDT and CDR2 YYEEEE. V lost 4 bases and J 0 bases, leaving 14 bases between the germline ends. There are 16 residues in the CDR3. Here the CDR3 DNA reads TGTGCCAGCAGCGTCCAAGACACGAGCTCCTACAATGAGCAGTTCTTC. Translating it yields CASSVQDTSSYNEQFF.

This chain connects TRBV30 to TRBJ1-6, with 9 bases matching TRBD1. Germline CDR1 GTSNPN, CDR2 SVGIG (reference sequence). V lost 4 bases, J lost 10 bases, and 14 bases stayed unmatched. The CDR3 length is 16 residues. The CDR3 region has the DNA TGTGCCTGGACCATACCCAGACAGGGGGTATGGTCACCCCTCCACTTT. Protein: CAWTIPRQGVWSPLHF.

The chain is built from TRBV5-1 and TRBJ2-1; 12 positions match TRBD2. Trimming removed 4 bases from V and 1 base from J; junction bases left unmatched: 3. The CDR3 contains 16 residues. CDR1 is SGHRS, CDR2 YFSETQ, per germline. The CDR3 sequence is CASSASGRVSYNEQFF. The DNA of the CDR3 is TGCGCCAGCAGCGCTAGCGGGAGGGTTTCCTACAATGAGCAGTTCTTC.

DNA for the CDR3: TGTGCCAGCAGTTATTCCTCAGCGAGCTCCTACGAGCAGTACTTC. Protein sequence: CASSYSSASSYEQYF. The chain employs TRBV28 and TRBJ2-7; D unclear. The ends were cut back, 4 bases at V and 0 bases at J, with 13 bases in the middle. This CDR3 is 15 amino acids long. In germline, CDR1 is MDHEN, CDR2 SYDVKM.

This rearrangement joins TRBV28 to TRBJ2-1, with 8 bases aligning to TRBD2. In germline, CDR1 is MDHEN, CDR2 SYDVKM. V shed 6 bases and J 5 bases; nucleotides not matched to a gene: 9. This CDR3 has 15 residues. The CDR3 loop is CASSRRLASNNEQFF. The CDR3 DNA reads TGTGCCAGCAGCCGAAGACTAGCGAGCAACAATGAGCAGTTCTTC.